The rows below give T cell receptor beta chains drawn from one sample of a study of tumor and adjacent non-tumor tissue in lung cancer. TCRdb re-called the multiplex PCR reads through MiXCR, storing one row per CDR3 protein. The sample carries some 93,000 distinct CDR3 sequences, 67% recorded once. Sequences were obtained from lung tumor tissue. The source of these receptors is a man in his 60s with non-small cell lung cancer. The CDR3 runs from the conserved cysteine through the conserved F or W. D genes are given only for firm matches. Clone size is given for some rows only: seen once, a few or many times, or a class if the clone is expanded.

j_gene,abundance,d_gene,v_gene,CDR3aa,CDR3nt
TRBJ1-2,.,TRBD1,TRBV6-1,CASSRQGVIYGYTF,TGTGCCAGCAGCCGACAGGGTGTCATCTATGGCTACACCTTC
TRBJ2-1,.,.,TRBV6-5,CASSYSGASGVNNEQFF,TGTGCCAGCAGTTACTCGGGTGCTTCAGGGGTCAACAATGAGCAGTTCTTC
TRBJ1-2,.,TRBD1,TRBV20-1,CSSGDREYGYTF,TGCAGTTCGGGCGACAGGGAATATGGCTACACCTTC
TRBJ1-5,.,.,TRBV5-6,CASSLRGRSNQAQHF,TGTGCCAGCAGCTTGAGAGGCAGGAGTAATCAGGCCCAGCATTTT
TRBJ2-1,once,.,TRBV20-1,CSASRQNNEQFF,TGCAGTGCTAGTCGACAGAACAATGAGCAGTTCTTC
TRBJ1-1,once,TRBD1,TRBV7-9,CASSLYRGHGTEAFF,TGTGCCAGCAGCCTATATAGGGGGCATGGTACTGAAGCTTTCTTT
TRBJ1-5,.,.,TRBV10-2,CACSQGEGQPQHF,TGCGCCTGCAGTCAAGGGGAAGGTCAGCCCCAGCATTTT
TRBJ2-5,.,.,TRBV29-1,CSTPWGETQYF,TGTAGCACGCCCTGGGGGGAGACCCAGTACTTC
TRBJ2-5,many,.,TRBV6-5,CASSYRVQETQYF,TGTGCCAGCAGTTACAGGGTCCAAGAGACCCAGTACTTC
TRBJ2-1,many,TRBD2,TRBV20-1,CSARDPTGLAGVYNEQFF,TGCAGTGCTAGAGATCCAACCGGGTTAGCGGGAGTCTACAATGAGCAGTTCTTC
TRBJ1-5,.,.,TRBV19,CASRSRGRRQPHHF,TGTGCCAGTAGATCCCGGGGACGGCGGCAGCCCCACCATTTT
TRBJ2-1,medium-sized,.,TRBV12-3/TRBV12-4,CASRGAREGGEQFF,TGTGCCAGCCGGGGGGCGAGAGAAGGTGGTGAGCAGTTCTTC
TRBJ1-1,.,.,TRBV4-2,CARRQDPGGYTEALF,TGTGCCAGGAGACAAGATCCAGGCGGGTACACTGAAGCTCTCTTT
TRBJ1-1,.,TRBD1,TRBV5-6,CGGSFGTVNTEAFF,TGTGGCGGCAGCTTCGGGACAGTAAACACTGAAGCTTTCTTT
TRBJ1-1,.,.,TRBV11-1,CASSRNRNTEAFF,TGTGCCAGCAGCCGCAACAGGAACACTGAAGCTTTCTTT
TRBJ1-1,.,.,TRBV6-2/TRBV6-3,CASSPGSASTEAFF,TGTGCCAGCAGCCCAGGGAGCGCGTCCACTGAAGCTTTCTTC
TRBJ2-1,many,.,TRBV6-1,CASARRAHNEQFF,TGTGCCAGCGCACGCCGGGCCCACAATGAGCAGTTCTTC
TRBJ2-5,.,TRBD2,TRBV12-3/TRBV12-4,CASSRGLAWGQETQYF,TGTGCCAGCAGCCGAGGACTAGCATGGGGACAAGAGACCCAGTACTTC
TRBJ2-3,many,.,TRBV6-5,CASSPVQGAGDTQYF,TGTGCCAGCAGCCCCGTTCAAGGGGCAGGAGATACGCAGTATTTT
TRBJ1-2,.,TRBD1,TRBV12-3/TRBV12-4,CPSSLMPGQDNYGYTF,TGTCCCAGCAGTTTAATGCCGGGACAGGATAACTATGGCTACACCTTC
TRBJ2-1,.,.,TRBV4-1,CASSQTNRGAEQSF,TGCGCCAGCAGCCAAACCAATAGGGGTGCTGAGCAGTCCTTC
TRBJ1-2,.,.,TRBV11-3,CANSIGHVGYTF,TGTGCCAACAGCATAGGGCATGTCGGCTACACCTTC
TRBJ2-3,.,TRBD2,TRBV6-2/TRBV6-3,CASSLTSGRVLSTDTHYF,TGTGCCAGCAGCCTAACTAGCGGGAGAGTACTTAGCACGGATACGCATTATTTT
TRBJ1-3,many,TRBD1,TRBV6-2/TRBV6-3,CASSVGQGSGNTIYF,TGTGCCAGCAGTGTTGGACAGGGCAGTGGAAACACCATATATTTT
TRBJ1-1,many,.,TRBV7-9,CASSPPGVGNTEAFF,TGTGCCAGCAGCCCGCCCGGAGTTGGGAACACTGAAGCTTTCTTT
TRBJ2-3,.,.,TRBV6-6,CAYSYGEDSFNTDTQYF,TGTGCCTACAGTTACGGGGAGGACAGTTTCAACACAGATACGCAGTATTTT
TRBJ1-1,few,.,TRBV20-1,CSASLQGNTEAFF,TGCAGTGCAAGCCTCCAGGGGAACACTGAAGCTTTCTTT
TRBJ1-4,many,TRBD1,TRBV7-9,CASSLTGDTNEKLFF,TGTGCCAGCAGCCTTACAGGGGACACTAATGAAAAACTGTTTTTT
TRBJ1-1,.,.,TRBV25-1,CASRSQGNTEAFF,TGTGCCAGCAGAAGCCAGGGGAACACTGAAGCTTTCTTT
TRBJ2-1,.,.,TRBV5-4,CASSFNRDPALF,TGTGCCAGCAGCTTTAACCGGGACCCCGCGTTATTC
TRBJ1-2,many,.,TRBV12-3/TRBV12-4,CASSLKGGYTF,TGTGCCAGCAGTTTAAAAGGTGGCTACACCTTC
TRBJ2-1,once,.,TRBV29-1,CGVEGTFLSYSEQFF,TGCGGCGTTGAAGGGACTTTCCTCTCCTACAGTGAGCAATTCTTC
TRBJ2-1,.,.,TRBV25-1,CASSERETFF,TGTGCCAGCAGCGAGAGAGAAACGTTCTTC
TRBJ1-2,.,TRBD1,TRBV6-2/TRBV6-3,CASSFSTGVEGYTF,TGTGCCAGCAGTTTCTCGACAGGGGTCGAAGGCTACACCTTC
TRBJ2-1,once,.,TRBV7-8,CAISLSGGYYNEQFF,TGTGCCATCAGCTTGTCGGGCGGGTACTACAATGAACAGTTCTTC
TRBJ2-3,.,TRBD1,TRBV12-3/TRBV12-4,CAGRRDRGNQPQYF,TGTGCCGGCAGACGGGACAGGGGAAATCAGCCCCAGTATTTT
TRBJ2-5,few,.,TRBV20-1,CSAIPRGTGETQYF,TGCAGTGCTATCCCCAGGGGCACCGGGGAGACCCAGTACTTC
TRBJ1-2,.,.,TRBV11-1,CASITNTGNHYGYTF,TGTGCCAGCATCACCAATACAGGGAACCACTATGGCTACACATTC
TRBJ2-6,.,.,TRBV6-2/TRBV6-3,CASSYSVGRAGVNVLTF,TGTGCCAGCAGTTACTCGGTGGGGCGTGCTGGGGTCAACGTCCTGACTTTC
TRBJ1-5,once,.,TRBV6-1,CARSADSLGNQTQHF,TGTGCCAGAAGTGCCGACTCGTTGGGCAATCAGACCCAGCATTTT
TRBJ2-5,.,.,TRBV29-1,CSVEGDHTHQETQYF,TGCAGCGTTGAAGGGGACCACACTCACCAGGAGACCCAGTACTTC
TRBJ1-6,many,TRBD1,TRBV6-2/TRBV6-3,CASSYAGDRVDSPLHF,TGTGCCAGCAGTTACGCCGGGGACAGGGTTGATTCACCCCTCCACTTT
TRBJ1-1,many,.,TRBV5-5,CASSLEQLNTEAFF,TGTGCCAGCAGCTTGGAACAGCTGAACACTGAAGCTTTCTTT
TRBJ2-4,.,.,TRBV4-2,CASSQDAVPPMNIQYF,TGTGCCAGTAGCCAAGATGCGGTCCCCCCAATGAACATTCAGTACTTC
TRBJ2-5,once,TRBD1,TRBV4-2,CASTQGDRGLSETQYF,TGTGCCAGCACCCAAGGGGACAGGGGGCTGTCAGAGACCCAGTACTTC
TRBJ2-7,.,TRBD2,TRBV11-3,CAGSPIGTSGGSYEQYF,TGTGCCGGCAGCCCCATAGGGACTAGCGGGGGGAGCTACGAACAGTACTTC
TRBJ2-7,many,.,TRBV13,CASSLKGTDEQYF,TGTGCCAGCAGCTTAAAAGGGACGGACGAGCAGTACTTC
TRBJ2-3,.,.,TRBV4-2,CASSQAKRGTDAQYF,TGTGCCAGCAGCCAAGCTAAGCGGGGGACAGATGCGCAGTATTTT
TRBJ1-3,.,.,TRBV6-5,CASSYSGEAGTFPVGNIIYF,TGTGCCAGCAGTTACTCGGGGGAGGCAGGGACCTTCCCCGTTGGAAACATCATATATTTT
TRBJ2-2,.,TRBD2,TRBV5-1,CASSLRTSGGTGELFF,TGCGCCAGCAGCTTGCGGACTAGCGGGGGAACCGGGGAGCTGTTTTTT
TRBJ2-5,.,.,TRBV29-1,CSVGSRGSEETQYF,TGCAGTGTTGGAAGCAGGGGAAGCGAAGAGACCCAGTACTTC
TRBJ2-7,.,TRBD2,TRBV29-1,CNVDKVTSGSSYEQYF,TGTAACGTTGATAAGGTGACTAGCGGAAGCTCCTACGAGCAGTACTTC
TRBJ1-1,.,.,TRBV7-2,CASSITNTEAFF,TGTGCCAGCAGCATTACCAACACTGAAGCTTTCTTT
TRBJ2-6,.,.,TRBV11-3,CARSQQGSGANVRTF,TGTGCCAGGAGCCAACAGGGTTCCGGGGCCAACGTCCGGACTTTC
TRBJ2-5,many,TRBD2,TRBV5-4,CASSLGNRGGGEKETQYF,TGTGCCAGCAGCTTGGGGAACCGAGGCGGGGGGGAAAAAGAGACCCAGTACTTC
TRBJ2-7,.,TRBD2,TRBV11-2,CASTRTSMRAKSSYERYF,TGTGCCAGCACCCGGACTAGCATGAGGGCCAAAAGCTCCTACGAGCGGTACTTC
TRBJ2-2,many,.,TRBV28,CASSSLGGSGTGELFF,TGTGCCAGCAGTTCCCTTGGGGGGAGCGGGACCGGGGAGCTGTTTTTT